This T cell receptor beta chain was profiled in a study of T-cell reconstitution after alpha-beta-depleted transplantation in children. In its sample, this clonotype was seen many times. Its antigen is not identified. The study's findings and limits: At around two months after transplant, the alpha-beta T cells were reportedly derived from several hundred expanded clones that came from non-depleted graft cells. Surviving recipient T cells and intrathymic progenitors accounted for some patients' high TCRbeta diversity at day 60.

With 3 bases removed from V and 5 bases from J, the gap between germline ends came to 12 bases. CDR1 is SGDLS, CDR2 YYNGEE, per germline. The CDR3 has 14 residues. It was with unique molecular identifiers that the TCRbeta library was prepared. TCRdb called the PCR reads again in MiXCR, with one record for every CDR3 protein. The table has 400,000 to 450,000 distinct CDR3 sequences, roughly 44% seen once; the top ten hold about 30%. The rearrangement uses TRBV9 and TRBJ1-5; D perhaps matches TRBD1 (6 bases). The clonotype was recovered from a girl aged 2 to 10 with aplastic anemia, due to receive a stem cell transplant. Specimen: PBMCs, collected before TCRalphabeta/CD19-depleted stem cell transplant. The chain's CDR3 is CASSEGGIDQPQHF. The CDR3 nucleotides are TGTGCCAGCAGCGAGGGGGGGATAGATCAGCCCCAGCATTTT.